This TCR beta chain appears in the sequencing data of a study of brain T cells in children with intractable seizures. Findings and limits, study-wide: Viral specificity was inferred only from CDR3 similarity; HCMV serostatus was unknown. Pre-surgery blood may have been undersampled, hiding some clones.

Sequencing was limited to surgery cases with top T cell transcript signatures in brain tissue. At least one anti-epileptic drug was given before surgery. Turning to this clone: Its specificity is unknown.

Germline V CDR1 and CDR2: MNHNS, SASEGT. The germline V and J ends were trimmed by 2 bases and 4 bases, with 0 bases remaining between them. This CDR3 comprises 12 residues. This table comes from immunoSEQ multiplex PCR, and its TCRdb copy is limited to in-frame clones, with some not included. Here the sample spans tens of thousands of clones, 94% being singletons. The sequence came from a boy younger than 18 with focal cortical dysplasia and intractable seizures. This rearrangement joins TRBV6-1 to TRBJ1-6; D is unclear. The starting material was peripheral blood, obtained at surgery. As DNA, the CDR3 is TGTGCCAGCAGTGAATATAATTCACCCCTCCACTTT. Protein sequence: CASSEYNSPLHF.